This T cell receptor (beta chain) was identified during a study of CD8 T cells in Susac syndrome (dated by TCRdb to between 2019 and 2020). About the full investigation: Of the Susac syndrome patients who were sequenced, six had clinically active disease and roughly eight were in clinical remission. Susac syndrome patients were therapy-naive, on corticosteroids (some also receiving IVIg), or on IVIg alone at blood withdrawal. Whether CD8+ T cell activation and differentiation in Susac syndrome was antigen driven was tested using repertoire sequencing. Broad study findings and their caveats: In patients with Susac syndrome, the CD4+ T cell repertoire showed no detectable clonal expansion. The study acknowledged that relatively few individuals were included in the TCR sequencing and HLA analysis.

Concerning this clonotype itself: No cognate antigen has been identified for it. No much larger clone exists at a distance of one base, and base qualities are not known.

High-throughput TCR beta sequencing profiled peripheral blood CD8+ and CD4+ T cells from healthy donors, Susac syndrome patients and multiple sclerosis patients. Recently defined diagnostic criteria for definite or probable disease were met by the Susac syndrome patients. CD8+ TEMRA cells were enriched by FACS, while bulk CD8+ and CD4+ T cells were purified by magnetic negative isolation. Blood was collected in EDTA tubes and processed within 24 hours, with PBMCs isolated through density gradient centrifugation. PBMCs intended for TCR sequencing were cryopreserved in liquid nitrogen and thawed later in a water bath at 37 degrees C. A purity of at least 90% was achieved for sorted or isolated CD4+, CD8+ and CD8+ TEMRA cells. RNA was extracted with the RNeasy kit and 0.5 to 1 ug was reverse transcribed using random hexamers. The immunoSEQ multiplex PCR assay, covering 54 Vbeta and 13 Jbeta segments, was used to amplify TCR beta CDR3 regions. PCR amplification bias was corrected using a synthetic template baseline for primer optimization and computational correction. Per the original workflow: Only productive sequences were kept, with reads annotated to V, D and J genes according to IMGT and analyzed in immunoSEQ Analyzer. Clonality was calculated as one minus the Shannon entropy normalized by log2 of the number of productive unique sequences. For each patient and control, public and private clones were evaluated among the 100 most prevalent clones. Clones were defined as Susac-specific when absent from the healthy and MS cohorts, from approximately 970 published viral clones and from other ImmuneACCESS disease sequences. The raw public data were reprocessed by TCRdb itself: fastp quality trimming at Q25, MiXCR clonotype calling, in-frame beta chains only. Each entry is one CDR3 protein sequence, shown with its most common DNA and genes. None of the V and J calls come from the authors' own analysis; TCRdb made them. This sample gives tens of thousands of distinct CDR3 sequences in total; 93% of them show up just once. The ten largest clonotypes hold 0.15% of the sample.

CDR1 SGHTA and CDR2 FQGNSA are derived from the germline V gene. V is pruned by 4 bases and J by 4 bases, leaving 15 bases of the junction without a gene match. The CDR3 runs 18 amino acids, cysteine and phenylalanine included. The sequence is cut down to CDR3 DNA, 54 bases in frame from base 1. The sample consisted of CD4+ T cells from PBMCs. The sequence links TRBV7-2 to TRBJ2-5; 10 bases in the middle match TRBD2. The TCR was taken from a human donor with Susac syndrome. CDR3 region: CASSYISSGGAVGETQYF. In nucleotides, the sequence is TGTGCCAGCAGCTACATCTCGAGCGGGGGGGCTGTGGGAGAGACCCAGTACTTC.